The T cell receptor beta chain under discussion was sequenced for a study of T cell changes during pregnancy in multiple sclerosis. Sequenced by immunoSEQ multiplex PCR; TCRdb stores in-frame clones only, minus some. Here the sample spans about 120,000 clones, 80% to 95% being singletons. Sequenced here: peripheral blood, sampled in the third trimester of pregnancy. The clonotype originates from a female donor with multiple sclerosis, enrolled in a pregnancy study.

The CDR3 reads CASSIPQGINYGYTF. CDR3 nucleotide sequence: TGTGCCAGTAGTATCCCACAGGGGATCAACTATGGCTACACCTTC. J is TRBJ1-2 and V is TRBV19; 7 nucleotides match TRBD1. V trimming: 3 bases; J trimming: 2 bases; junction bases outside the gene matches: 6. Germline CDR1 LNHDA, CDR2 SQIVND (reference sequence). CDR3 size: 15 residues. Combining the CDR3 with reference TRBV19 and TRBJ1-2 gives the whole variable domain DGGITQSPKYLFRKEGQNVTLSCEQNLNHDAMYWYRQDPGQGLRLIYYSQIVNDFQKGDIAEGYSVSREKKESFPLTVTSAQKNPTAFYLCASSIPQGINYGYTFGSGTRLTVV.